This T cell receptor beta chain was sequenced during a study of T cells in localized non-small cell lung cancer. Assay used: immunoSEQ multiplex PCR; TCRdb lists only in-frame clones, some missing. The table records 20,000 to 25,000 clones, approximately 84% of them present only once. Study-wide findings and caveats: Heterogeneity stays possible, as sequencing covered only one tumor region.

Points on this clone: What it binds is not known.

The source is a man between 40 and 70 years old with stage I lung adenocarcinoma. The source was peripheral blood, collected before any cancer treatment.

The CDR3 bases are TGCAGCGTTGATGGCAGCACAGATACGCAGTATTTT. Amino acid sequence: CSVDGSTDTQYF. The chain joins TRBV29-1 to TRBJ2-3; D is unclear. The CDR3 has 12 residues. Trimming took 3 bases from V and 0 from J, leaving 4 bases between them. Germline CDR1 SQVTM, CDR2 ANQGSEA.